The 18 T cell receptor beta chains in this list originate from one sample, sequenced in a study of CD8+CD57+ T cells in acquired aplastic anemia. The template for TCR beta VDJ and CDR3 sequence profiling was genomic DNA. Each CDR3 protein is one row after TCRdb ran MiXCR on the reads. The table includes some 190,000 distinct CDR3 sequences, approximately 45% detected once. Material: sorted CD4+, CD8+, or CD8+CD57+ T cells (not recorded which) from PBMCs. These receptors all stem from a human donor in good health.

The table lists this clonotype with many counts. The chain uses TRBV9 and TRBJ2-3, with unresolved D. This CDR3 has 13 amino acids. Trimming stripped 3 bases from V and 8 bases from J, with 13 bases between. Germline lookup yields CDR1 SGDLS and CDR2 YYNGEE. CDR3 sequence: CASSASLFSTQYF. DNA for the CDR3: TGTGCCAGCAGCGCCTCCTTGTTTAGTACGCAGTATTTT.

This clonotype occurred many times. This rearrangement joins TRBV6-1 to TRBJ2-1, with TRBD2 matching over 15 bases. Unmatched junction bases numbered 9, after V lost 6 bases and J lost 9 bases. CDR3 length: 16 residues. The germline CDR1 and CDR2 sequences are MNHNS and SASEGT. CDR3 protein: CASSLWTSGREGEQFF. CDR3 sequence (DNA): TGTGCCAGCAGCCTCTGGACTAGCGGGAGGGAGGGTGAGCAGTTCTTC.

The chain uses TRBV2 and TRBJ2-1; 8 positions match TRBD2. The CDR3 is 16 residues long. V was clipped by 8 bases and J by 7 bases; unmatched bases: 16. Germline V gene sequence: CDR1 SNHLY, CDR2 FYNNEI. The CDR3 DNA is TGTGCCAGCGGGGAAGGGGCTAGCGGGTATGGGAATGAGCAGTTCTTC. Protein: CASGEGASGYGNEQFF. Variable domain in full (rest from reference TRBV2 and TRBJ2-1): EPEVTQTPSHQVTQMGQEVILRCVPISNHLYFYWYRQILGQKVEFLVSFYNNEISEKSEIFDDQFSVERPDGSNFTLKIRSTKLEDSAMYFCASGEGASGYGNEQFFGPGTRLTVL.

This clonotype was seen a handful of times. This may be a read error: a much more frequent sequence differs by one nucleotide. The gene calls are TRBV9 and TRBJ2-3; no definite D call. CDR3 size: 13 residues. Germline V gene data show CDR1 as SGDLS and CDR2 as YYNGEE. Trimming removed 4 bases from V and 10 bases from J, with 16 bases in between. CDR3 in amino acids: CASSPPVALAQYF. The CDR3 coding sequence is TGTGCCAGCAGCCCTCCCGTGGCTCTAGCGCAGTATTTT. The full variable domain, in which reference TRBV9 and TRBJ2-3 provide the parts outside the CDR3, is DSGVTQTPKHLITATGQRVTLRCSPRSGDLSVYWYQQSLDQGLQFLIQYYNGEERAKGNILERFSAQQFPDLHSELNLSSLELGDSALYFCASSPPVALAQYFGPGTRLTVL.

This clonotype was detected only once. This may come from a read error, since a much larger clone is one base off. The chain uses TRBV6-5 and TRBJ2-7; 8 bases map to TRBD1. The V segment lost 0 bases and the J segment 2 bases; nucleotides outside the gene matches: 9. The CDR3 runs to 17 residues. Germline loops: CDR1 MNHEY, CDR2 SVGAGI. Here the CDR3 DNA reads TGTGCCAGCAGTTACTCGAGTCCCCGCAGGGGGCCCTACGAGCAGTACTTC. This gives the protein CASSYSSPRRGPYEQYF.

Concerning this clonotype: Sequence at one end of the junction differs from germline and may be a read error. The rearrangement links TRBV10-1 to TRBJ2-1; a weak D match, TRBD2 (6 bases). CDR1 is WNHNN, CDR2 SYGVQD, per germline (reference sequence). The CDR3 consists of 15 residues. The CDR3: CASSEGGNSYNEQSF. The CDR3 DNA follows: TGCGCCAGCAGTGAGGGCGGGAACTCCTACAATGAGCAGTCCTTC.

A few counts support this clonotype. V and J are TRBV28 and TRBJ2-1; D might be TRBD2 (5 bases). Between the trimmed V and J ends, which lost 2 bases and 0 bases, there was a span of 11 bases. CDR1 is MDHEN, CDR2 SYDVKM, per germline. The CDR3 contains 16 residues. The CDR3 nucleotides read TGTGCCAGCAGTTTAATGGTAGCGAGCTCCTACAATGAGCAGTTCTTC. As protein: CASSLMVASSYNEQFF.

This clonotype was counted a single time. The V and J genes are TRBV2 and TRBJ2-7; the match to TRBD2 covers 13 bases. J lost 6 bases, V lost 3 bases, and 2 bases had no gene match. CDR1 is SNHLY, CDR2 FYNNEI, per germline. CDR3 length equals 14 residues. CDR3 loop: CASSETSGGFEQYF. The CDR3 DNA follows: TGTGCCAGCAGTGAGACTAGCGGGGGGTTCGAGCAGTACTTC.

At least ten counts were recorded for this clonotype. V is TRBV12-3 or TRBV12-4 and J is TRBJ2-5, with TRBD2 matching over 8 bases. V lost 6 bases, J lost 1 base, and 4 bases stayed unmatched. This CDR3 comprises 14 residues. The CDR3 coding sequence is TGTGCCAGCAGACTCACTAGCGGCCAAGAGACCCAGTACTTC. It translates to CASRLTSGQETQYF.

The chain carries TRBV18 and TRBJ2-1; the match to TRBD1 covers 7 bases. The CDR3 consists of 13 residues. Germline lookup yields CDR1 KGHSH and CDR2 LQKENI. The junction had 9 bases not matched to a gene; V was cut back by 8 bases and J by 8 bases. CDR3 sequence (DNA): TGTGCCAGCCAGACAGGGAATGAGGATGAGCAGTTCTTC. Encoded protein: CASQTGNEDEQFF.

About this clonotype itself: A much larger clone lies a single base off, so this may be a read error. The chain recombines TRBV6-1 with TRBJ1-2; D gene ambiguous. The CDR3 covers 14 residues. V gave up 0 bases and J gave up 2 bases, with 7 bases separating them. CDR1 MNHNS and CDR2 SASEGT come from the germline V gene. This CDR3 reads CASSEAGYNYGYTF. The CDR3 DNA reads as TGTGCCAGCAGTGAAGCAGGGTACAACTATGGCTACACCTTC.

In its sample, this clonotype was seen many times. This sequence joins TRBV20-1 and TRBJ2-4; D remains ambiguous. This CDR3 has 14 amino acids. Trimming took off 1 base at V and 2 bases at J, with 9 bases between the two ends. The germline V gene has CDR1 DFQATT and CDR2 SNEGSKA (reference sequence). CDR3 coding DNA: TGCAGTGCTAGAGTGGGTTCCTCCAAAAACATTCAGTACTTC. Encoded protein: CSARVGSSKNIQYF.

The table lists this clonotype with many counts. The chain carries TRBV18 and TRBJ2-5; D remains unclear. V shed 3 bases and J shed 4 bases, with 3 bases lying between them. This CDR3 region has 11 residues. Germline-derived CDR1 and CDR2 are KGHSH and LQKENI. The CDR3, as DNA: TGTGCCAGCTCACCGGGAGAGACCCAGTACTTC. Encoded protein: CASSPGETQYF.

The genes are TRBV18 and TRBJ2-7; 8 bases fit TRBD2. The CDR3 runs 15 residues. In germline, CDR1 is KGHSH, CDR2 LQKENI. The V segment lost 2 bases and the J segment 3 bases; nucleotides outside the gene matches: 6. As DNA, the CDR3 is TGTGCCAGCTCACCAGGCGTAGCGGGAAGCTACGAGCAGTACTTC. Encoded protein: CASSPGVAGSYEQYF.

This clonotype was recorded many times. J is TRBJ2-1 and V is TRBV7-3; 12 bases line up with TRBD2. The ends lost 3 bases at V and 7 bases at J; junction bases unmatched: 4. Germline CDR1 reads SGHTA; CDR2 reads FQGTGA. The CDR3 loop spans 15 amino acids. The CDR3 DNA sequence: TGTGCCAGCAGCTTCTCTAGCGGGAGGGAGAATGAGCAGTTCTTC. Translation: CASSFSSGRENEQFF. Variable domain in full (rest from reference TRBV7-3 and TRBJ2-1): GAGVSQTPSNKVTEKGKYVELRCDPISGHTALYWYRQSLGQGPEFLIYFQGTGAADDSGLPNDRFFAVRPEGSVSTLKIQRTERGDSAVYLCASSFSSGRENEQFFGPGTRLTVL.

The gene calls are TRBV2 and TRBJ2-7; 12 bases map to TRBD2. Per germline, CDR1 SNHLY and CDR2 FYNNEI. This CDR3 has 13 residues. This chain's CDR3 is CATTSGGTYEQYF. The CDR3, as DNA: TGTGCTACGACTAGCGGGGGCACCTACGAGCAGTACTTC.

This rearrangement joins TRBV20-1 to TRBJ2-3, with 7 bases lining up with TRBD1. The J segment lost 0 bases and the V segment lost 6 bases, leaving 6 bases of the junction unmatched. The CDR3 extends over 14 amino acids. The germline CDR1 and CDR2 sequences are DFQATT and SNEGSKA (reference sequence). The CDR3 sequence is CSANRDRSTDTQYF. CDR3 in DNA: TGCAGTGCGAACCGGGACAGAAGCACAGATACGCAGTATTTT.

The gene calls are TRBV20-1 and TRBJ1-2; 8 nucleotides agree with TRBD1. The length of the CDR3 is 13 residues. V lost 5 bases to trimming and J lost 8 bases; unmatched junction nucleotides: 10. The V gene's germline CDR1 is DFQATT and CDR2 SNEGSKA (reference sequence). The CDR3 DNA follows: TGCAGTGCTGGAGGACAGGGCGGGTTAGGCTACACCTTC. It is translated as CSAGGQGGLGYTF.